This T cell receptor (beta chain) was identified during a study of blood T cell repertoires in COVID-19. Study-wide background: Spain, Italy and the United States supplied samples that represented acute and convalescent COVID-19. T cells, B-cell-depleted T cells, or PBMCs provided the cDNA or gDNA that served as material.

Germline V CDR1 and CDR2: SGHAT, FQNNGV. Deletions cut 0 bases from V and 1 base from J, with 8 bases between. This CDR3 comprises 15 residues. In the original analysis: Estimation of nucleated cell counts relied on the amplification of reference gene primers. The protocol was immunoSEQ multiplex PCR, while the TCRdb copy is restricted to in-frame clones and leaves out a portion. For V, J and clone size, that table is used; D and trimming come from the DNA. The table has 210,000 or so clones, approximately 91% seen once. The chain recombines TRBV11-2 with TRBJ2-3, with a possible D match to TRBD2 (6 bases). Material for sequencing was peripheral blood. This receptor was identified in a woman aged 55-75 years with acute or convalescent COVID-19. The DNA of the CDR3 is TGTGCCAGCAGCTTAGATAGCGGTCGCACAGATACGCAGTATTTT. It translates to CASSLDSGRTDTQYF.